This is a list of T cell receptor beta chains from one sample in a study of molecular identifiers for immune sequencing clone quantification. TCRdb redid the calling of the PCR reads with MiXCR, one entry per CDR3 protein. Among about 510,000 distinct CDR3 sequences listed, 20% to 25% were seen once. The sequenced sample consisted of naive CD8+ T cells from blood, with Jurkat cell RNA spiked in. The receptors come from a human donor in good health. Some libraries in this study had Jurkat cell RNA spiked in. Both conserved end residues are part of each CDR3. The order of the fields is J gene, V gene, clone size, D gene, CDR3 length, CDR3 protein, CDR3 DNA. A D gene is named only where the DNA matches it firmly. Clone size is given for some rows only: seen once, a few or many times, or a class if the clone is expanded.

j_call: TRBJ2-5; v_call: TRBV11-3; clone_size: -; d_call: -; cdr3_length: 14; cdr3_aa: CASSLSEGKETQYF; cdr3_nt: TGTGCCAGCAGCTTAAGCGAGGGAAAAGAGACCCAGTACTTC
j_call: TRBJ2-2; v_call: TRBV24-1; clone_size: -; d_call: TRBD1; cdr3_length: 13; cdr3_aa: CATGTGRTGELFF; cdr3_nt: TGTGCCACCGGGACAGGGCGCACCGGGGAGCTGTTTTTT
j_call: TRBJ2-3; v_call: TRBV3-1; clone_size: -; d_call: TRBD2; cdr3_length: 17; cdr3_aa: CASSQESGTSGIDTQYF; cdr3_nt: TGTGCCAGCAGCCAAGAATCCGGGACTAGCGGGATAGATACGCAGTATTTT
j_call: TRBJ1-6; v_call: TRBV19; clone_size: -; d_call: TRBD1; cdr3_length: 20; cdr3_aa: CATSLVLPGQGSSYNSPLHF; cdr3_nt: TGTGCCACTTCCCTCGTCCTGCCGGGACAGGGGAGCTCCTATAATTCACCCCTCCACTTT
j_call: TRBJ2-7; v_call: TRBV29-1; clone_size: few; d_call: -; cdr3_length: 13; cdr3_aa: CSANLTFTYEQYF; cdr3_nt: TGCAGCGCTAACTTGACATTTACCTACGAGCAGTACTTC
j_call: TRBJ1-1; v_call: TRBV11-2; clone_size: many; d_call: -; cdr3_length: 15; cdr3_aa: CASSLEYLLNTEAFF; cdr3_nt: TGTGCCAGCAGCTTAGAATACCTTTTGAACACTGAAGCTTTCTTT
j_call: TRBJ1-2; v_call: TRBV19; clone_size: -; d_call: -; cdr3_length: 17; cdr3_aa: CASSGHYRDTFNYGYTF; cdr3_nt: TGTGCCAGTAGTGGCCACTACCGGGACACTTTTAACTATGGCTACACCTTC
j_call: TRBJ2-2; v_call: TRBV19; clone_size: -; d_call: -; cdr3_length: 15; cdr3_aa: CASSIERGLPGELFF; cdr3_nt: TGTGCCAGTAGTATTGAACGGGGTCTCCCCGGGGAGCTGTTTTTT
j_call: TRBJ2-5; v_call: TRBV28; clone_size: once; d_call: TRBD1; cdr3_length: 16; cdr3_aa: CAGSTGPQEGQETQYF; cdr3_nt: TGTGCCGGCAGTACCGGGCCCCAAGAGGGACAGGAGACCCAGTACTTC
j_call: TRBJ2-5; v_call: TRBV5-6; clone_size: -; d_call: TRBD2; cdr3_length: 17; cdr3_aa: CASSIESSGGSQETQYF; cdr3_nt: TGTGCCAGCAGCATCGAATCTAGCGGGGGCAGCCAAGAGACCCAGTACTTC
j_call: TRBJ2-3; v_call: TRBV27; clone_size: few; d_call: -; cdr3_length: 16; cdr3_aa: CASSPVGVSGTDTQYF; cdr3_nt: TGTGCCAGCAGTCCAGTGGGGGTTTCGGGCACAGATACGCAGTATTTT
j_call: TRBJ1-1; v_call: TRBV19; clone_size: many; d_call: -; cdr3_length: 13; cdr3_aa: CASSILRGSEAFF; cdr3_nt: TGTGCCAGTAGTATACTCCGGGGGAGTGAAGCTTTCTTT
j_call: TRBJ1-1; v_call: TRBV4-2; clone_size: few; d_call: -; cdr3_length: 13; cdr3_aa: CASSQDATDEAFF; cdr3_nt: TGTGCCAGCAGCCAAGATGCGACCGATGAAGCTTTCTTT
j_call: TRBJ1-3; v_call: TRBV18; clone_size: -; d_call: -; cdr3_length: 14; cdr3_aa: CASSLTPSGNTIYF; cdr3_nt: TGTGCCAGCTCACTGACACCCTCTGGAAACACCATATATTTT
j_call: TRBJ2-5; v_call: TRBV27; clone_size: -; d_call: -; cdr3_length: 12; cdr3_aa: CASKSVLETQYF; cdr3_nt: TGTGCCAGCAAGTCCGTCCTAGAGACCCAGTACTTC
j_call: TRBJ2-5; v_call: TRBV9; clone_size: few; d_call: TRBD2; cdr3_length: 15; cdr3_aa: CASSVDGSGKKTQYF; cdr3_nt: TGTGCCAGCAGCGTAGACGGTAGCGGGAAAAAGACCCAGTACTTC
j_call: TRBJ2-1; v_call: TRBV6-5; clone_size: -; d_call: TRBD2; cdr3_length: 16; cdr3_aa: CASRLTGLAGGHEQFF; cdr3_nt: TGTGCCAGCAGATTAACGGGACTAGCGGGGGGGCATGAGCAGTTCTTC
j_call: TRBJ1-5; v_call: TRBV12-3/TRBV12-4; clone_size: many; d_call: -; cdr3_length: 13; cdr3_aa: CASSFNDNQPQHF; cdr3_nt: TGTGCCAGCAGTTTTAATGACAATCAGCCCCAGCATTTT
j_call: TRBJ2-7; v_call: TRBV13; clone_size: many; d_call: -; cdr3_length: 15; cdr3_aa: CASSLGGSSSYEQYF; cdr3_nt: TGTGCCAGCAGCTTAGGAGGGTCGAGCTCCTACGAGCAGTACTTC
j_call: TRBJ1-1; v_call: TRBV27; clone_size: few; d_call: -; cdr3_length: 16; cdr3_aa: CASKGQKPRRGTEAFF; cdr3_nt: TGTGCCAGCAAAGGTCAAAAACCGCGCCGCGGCACTGAAGCTTTCTTT
j_call: TRBJ2-3; v_call: TRBV6-2/TRBV6-3; clone_size: -; d_call: -; cdr3_length: 16; cdr3_aa: CASSCSRASSTDTQYF; cdr3_nt: TGTGCCAGCAGTTGCTCGAGGGCTAGCTCCACAGATACGCAGTATTTT
j_call: TRBJ2-3; v_call: TRBV7-9; clone_size: medium-sized; d_call: -; cdr3_length: 12; cdr3_aa: CASSLGTDTQYF; cdr3_nt: TGTGCCAGCAGCTTAGGCACAGATACGCAGTATTTT
j_call: TRBJ2-3; v_call: TRBV29-1; clone_size: many; d_call: -; cdr3_length: 13; cdr3_aa: CSVEARIRDTQYF; cdr3_nt: TGCAGCGTTGAAGCTAGGATCAGGGATACGCAGTATTTT
j_call: TRBJ2-5; v_call: TRBV24-1; clone_size: -; d_call: TRBD1; cdr3_length: 13; cdr3_aa: CATSGDRSGTQYF; cdr3_nt: TGTGCCACCAGTGGGGACAGATCCGGGACCCAGTACTTC
j_call: TRBJ2-3; v_call: TRBV7-9; clone_size: many; d_call: TRBD2; cdr3_length: 16; cdr3_aa: CASSLGRGRAGDTQYF; cdr3_nt: TGTGCCAGCAGCTTAGGACGGGGTCGAGCGGGGGATACGCAGTATTTT
j_call: TRBJ1-1; v_call: TRBV5-1; clone_size: few; d_call: -; cdr3_length: 13; cdr3_aa: CASTTGGGTEAFF; cdr3_nt: TGCGCCAGCACCACTGGGGGGGGCACTGAAGCTTTCTTT
j_call: TRBJ2-3; v_call: TRBV7-9; clone_size: -; d_call: -; cdr3_length: 16; cdr3_aa: CASSSTIWTGTDTQYF; cdr3_nt: TGTGCCAGCAGCTCTACAATTTGGACAGGCACAGATACGCAGTATTTT
j_call: TRBJ2-2; v_call: TRBV27; clone_size: -; d_call: -; cdr3_length: 15; cdr3_aa: CASSLPGSNTGELFF; cdr3_nt: TGTGCCAGCAGTTTACCGGGGTCGAACACCGGGGAGCTGTTTTTT
j_call: TRBJ1-3; v_call: TRBV15; clone_size: few; d_call: TRBD1; cdr3_length: 20; cdr3_aa: CATSRSPGTGGRSSGNTIYF; cdr3_nt: TGTGCCACCAGCAGATCACCCGGGACAGGGGGCAGAAGTTCTGGAAACACCATATATTTT
j_call: TRBJ1-2; v_call: TRBV4-3; clone_size: many; d_call: TRBD1; cdr3_length: 14; cdr3_aa: CASSHGQGTYGYTF; cdr3_nt: TGCGCCAGCAGCCATGGACAGGGGACCTATGGCTACACCTTC
j_call: TRBJ2-7; v_call: TRBV6-2/TRBV6-3; clone_size: -; d_call: -; cdr3_length: 16; cdr3_aa: CASSYGQGRSHYEQYF; cdr3_nt: TGTGCCAGCAGTTACGGTCAGGGCCGGTCCCACTACGAGCAGTACTTC
j_call: TRBJ2-6; v_call: TRBV27; clone_size: many; d_call: -; cdr3_length: 18; cdr3_aa: CASSFTEGTYSGANVLTF; cdr3_nt: TGTGCCAGCAGTTTCACAGAGGGTACCTACTCTGGGGCCAACGTCCTGACTTTC
j_call: TRBJ1-2; v_call: TRBV29-1; clone_size: many; d_call: -; cdr3_length: 14; cdr3_aa: CSVWSGSSNYGYTF; cdr3_nt: TGCAGCGTTTGGTCTGGCAGTTCTAACTATGGCTACACCTTC
j_call: TRBJ2-3; v_call: TRBV6-2/TRBV6-3; clone_size: -; d_call: TRBD2; cdr3_length: 16; cdr3_aa: CASRTPGLASADTQYF; cdr3_nt: TGTGCCAGCAGGACTCCGGGACTAGCGTCGGCAGATACGCAGTATTTT
j_call: TRBJ1-1; v_call: TRBV12-3/TRBV12-4; clone_size: -; d_call: TRBD1; cdr3_length: 13; cdr3_aa: CVSSPTGYTEAFF; cdr3_nt: TGTGTCAGCAGCCCGACAGGGTACACTGAAGCTTTCTTT
j_call: TRBJ1-2; v_call: TRBV4-2; clone_size: -; d_call: -; cdr3_length: 14; cdr3_aa: CAGSQTGPNYGYTF; cdr3_nt: TGTGCCGGCAGCCAAACAGGGCCAAACTATGGCTACACCTTC
j_call: TRBJ1-5; v_call: TRBV24-1; clone_size: few; d_call: -; cdr3_length: 13; cdr3_aa: CATSDNTNQPQHF; cdr3_nt: TGTGCCACCAGTGATAATACTAATCAGCCCCAGCATTTT
j_call: TRBJ1-1; v_call: TRBV4-3; clone_size: -; d_call: -; cdr3_length: 17; cdr3_aa: CASSQDLIGQAMTEAFF; cdr3_nt: TGCGCCAGCAGCCAAGATCTGATAGGCCAGGCGATGACTGAAGCTTTCTTT
j_call: TRBJ1-5; v_call: TRBV6-6; clone_size: -; d_call: -; cdr3_length: 16; cdr3_aa: CASSPRDTDLDQPQHF; cdr3_nt: TGTGCCAGCAGCCCCCGGGACACAGATCTCGATCAGCCCCAGCATTTT
j_call: TRBJ2-7; v_call: TRBV21-1; clone_size: -; d_call: -; cdr3_length: 16; cdr3_aa: CASSKKTGTGGYEQYF; cdr3_nt: TGTGCCAGCAGCAAGAAGACCGGGACAGGGGGGTACGAGCAGTACTTC